Below, 7 T cell receptor beta chains from the same sample are listed, as sequenced in a study of PD-L1 blockade in urothelial cancer. Measured with immunoSEQ multiplex PCR; TCRdb has only the in-frame clones, and not every one. The sample carries about 88,000 clones, 90% to 95% recorded once. The source material was PBMCs, sampled around atezolizumab (anti-PD-L1) treatment. Every receptor here comes from a man between 60 and 70 years old with urothelial cancer.

This chain connects TRBV9 to TRBJ1-3, with D maybe TRBD1 (5 bases). CDR1 is SGDLS and CDR2 is YYNGEE in the germline V gene. The V end lost 2 bases, the J end lost 0 bases, and 15 bases lay between the germline ends. The CDR3 covers 17 residues. CDR3 amino acids: CASSVQAGQNSGNTIYF. CDR3 in DNA: TGTGCCAGCAGCGTCCAAGCAGGACAAAACTCTGGAAACACCATATATTTT.

This rearrangement joins TRBV5-6 to TRBJ1-5, with TRBD1 identical over 10 bases. Germline values: CDR1 SGHDT, CDR2 YYEEEE. Germline trimming cut 4 bases from V and 5 bases from J; bases unmatched to any gene: 9. The length of the CDR3 is 16 residues. CDR3 in amino acids: CASSPGPGTGDQPQHF. The CDR3, as DNA: TGTGCCAGCAGCCCCGGTCCCGGGACAGGGGATCAGCCCCAGCATTTT. The whole variable domain, filled in from reference TRBV5-6 and TRBJ1-5, reads DAGVTQSPTHLIKTRGQQVTLRCSPKSGHDTVSWYQQALGQGPQFIFQYYEEEERQRGNFPDRFSGHQFPNYSSELNVNALLLGDSALYLCASSPGPGTGDQPQHFGDGTRLSIL.

The genes are TRBV7-2 and TRBJ1-1; D is ambiguous. The germline gives CDR1 SGHTA, CDR2 FQGNSA. The CDR3 is made up of 14 amino acids. Trimming stripped 2 bases from V and 1 base from J, with 8 bases between. This CDR3 reads CASSLMAGNTEAFF. CDR3 coding DNA: TGTGCCAGCAGCTTAATGGCAGGGAACACTGAAGCTTTCTTT.

The CDR3 region has the DNA TGCGCCAGCAGCTTGGTAGCGGGGGGGCTTGGCGATGAGCAGTTCTTC. Amino acid sequence: CASSLVAGGLGDEQFF. The chain employs TRBV5-1 and TRBJ2-1; 11 nucleotides agree with TRBD2. Losses at the gene ends were 0 bases for V and 8 bases for J; bases not matched to a gene: 7. The CDR3 is 16 residues long. CDR1 and CDR2 from the germline V gene are SGHRS and YFSETQ.

The V call is TRBV19, the J call TRBJ2-7; 11 bases are shared with TRBD1. This CDR3 is built from 13 residues. Losses at the gene ends were 6 bases for V and 6 bases for J; bases not matched to a gene: 4. The V gene's germline CDR1 is LNHDA and CDR2 SQIVND (reference sequence). The CDR3 loop reads CASSRDRGGEQYF. The DNA of the CDR3 is TGTGCCAGTAGCCGGGACAGGGGGGGCGAGCAGTACTTC.

The chain uses TRBV6-6 and TRBJ1-1, with D hard to call. V gave up 0 bases and J gave up 0 bases, with 8 bases separating them. CDR3 length: 15 residues. Germline V lookup: CDR1 MNHNY, CDR2 SVGAGI (reference sequence). Written as DNA, the CDR3 is TGTGCCAGCAGTTACTCGGAGGGAATGAACACTGAAGCTTTCTTT. This gives the protein CASSYSEGMNTEAFF.

The V and J genes are TRBV18 and TRBJ2-1, with 7 bases identical to TRBD2. This CDR3 contains 13 residues. Germline V gene lookup returns CDR1 KGHSH and CDR2 LQKENI. Unmatched junction bases numbered 5, after V lost 6 bases and J lost 6 bases. CDR3 sequence: CASSRSGTNEQFF. The CDR3 nucleotides read TGTGCCAGCTCCCGGAGCGGGACCAATGAGCAGTTCTTC.